The TCR beta chain under discussion was sequenced for a study of cytomegalovirus exposure and HLA in healthy donors. Findings of the study overall: The study assumed roughly uniform donor sequencing depth for presence/absence analyses. Rare TCR sequences predominated, though certain public TCRs were found in many donors. TCR beta chains numbering roughly 150 were designated cytomegalovirus-associated. TRBV6-2, TRBV6-3 and some other V segments were excluded as indistinguishable.

In the PCR, 60 Vbeta and 13 Jbeta primers were used. The repertoire was sequenced with immunoSEQ multiplex PCR; TCRdb's copy has only in-frame clones and lacks some. This repertoire shows about 170,000 clones, 73% found once; its top ten account for approximately 5.1%. There are 15 residues in the CDR3. V gave up 0 bases and J gave up 4 bases; unmatched junction bases: 5. Germline values: CDR1 MNHEY, CDR2 SMNVEV (reference sequence). As to this clone: Its cognate antigen is unknown.

This receptor was identified in a woman between 18 and 30 years old in good health and CMV-seropositive. The chain employs TRBV27 and TRBJ2-7; TRBD1 agrees at 8 bases. The sequenced sample was PBMCs. CDR3 amino acids: CASSLSRDRLYEQYF. The CDR3 nucleotides read TGTGCCAGCAGTTTATCCCGGGACAGGTTATACGAGCAGTACTTC.